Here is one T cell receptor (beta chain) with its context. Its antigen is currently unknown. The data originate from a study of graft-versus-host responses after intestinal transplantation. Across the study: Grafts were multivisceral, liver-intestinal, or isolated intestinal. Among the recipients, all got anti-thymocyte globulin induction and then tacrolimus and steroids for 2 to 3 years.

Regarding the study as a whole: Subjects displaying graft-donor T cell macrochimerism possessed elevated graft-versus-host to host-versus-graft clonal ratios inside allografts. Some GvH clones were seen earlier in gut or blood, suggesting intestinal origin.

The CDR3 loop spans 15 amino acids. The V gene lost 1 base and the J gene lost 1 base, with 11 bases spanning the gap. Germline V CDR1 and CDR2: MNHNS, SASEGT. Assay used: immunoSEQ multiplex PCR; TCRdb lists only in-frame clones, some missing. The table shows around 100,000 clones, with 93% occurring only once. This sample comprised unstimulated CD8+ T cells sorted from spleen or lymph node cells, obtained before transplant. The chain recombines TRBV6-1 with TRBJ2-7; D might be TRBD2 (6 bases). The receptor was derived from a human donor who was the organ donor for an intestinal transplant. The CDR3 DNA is TGTGCCAGCAGTGAAGGGAGGGGTCTATCCTACGAGCAGTACTTC. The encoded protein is CASSEGRGLSYEQYF.